These 26 T cell receptor beta chains came from one sample sequenced in a study of blood T cell repertoires in COVID-19. Assay: immunoSEQ multiplex PCR; the TCRdb copy retains only in-frame clones and omits some. In the table there are 120,000 to 150,000 clones, roughly 85% of which are singletons. Sequences were obtained from peripheral blood. All receptors come from a man between 50 and 59 years old with acute or convalescent COVID-19.

J is TRBJ2-7 and V is TRBV27; a weak D match, TRBD2 (5 bases). The V end was cut by 3 bases, the J end by 4 bases, with 7 bases between. The CDR3 has 12 residues. Germline V lookup: CDR1 MNHEY, CDR2 SMNVEV (reference sequence). The DNA for the CDR3 is TGTGCCAGCAGTTTCGGAGGTTACGAGCAGTACTTC. Its protein is CASSFGGYEQYF.

This clone was counted a few times. The DNA for the CDR3 is TGTGCCAGCAGCTTAGTATTGGAGACAGATACGCAGTATTTT. It translates to CASSLVLETDTQYF. The gene calls are TRBV7-9 and TRBJ2-3; no firm D call. This CDR3 region has 14 residues. CDR1 and CDR2 from the germline V gene are SEHNR and FQNEAQ (reference sequence). Between the trimmed V and J ends, which lost 1 base and 3 bases, there was a span of 8 bases.

The chain combines TRBV11-3 with TRBJ2-1; no clear D gene. The CDR3 totals 14 residues. Trimming took 1 base from V and 5 from J, leaving 9 bases between them. From germline, CDR1 is SGHNT and CDR2 YENEEA. In DNA, the CDR3 is TGTGCCAGCAGCTTAGGGCTAGTACACAATGAGCAGTTCTTC. Its translation: CASSLGLVHNEQFF.

The chain joins TRBV5-1 to TRBJ2-7; 8 positions agree with TRBD1. The CDR3 runs 15 residues. J gave up 5 bases and V 3 bases, and 10 bases lay outside the gene matches. Per the germline V gene, CDR1 is SGHRS and CDR2 is YFSETQ. The CDR3 coding sequence is TGCGCCAGCAGCTGGGCCGGACAGGGAACAGACGAGCAGTACTTC. The encoded protein is CASSWAGQGTDEQYF.

The chain couples TRBV19 to TRBJ1-6; perhaps TRBD1 as D (6 bases). This CDR3 has 14 residues. Germline-derived CDR1 and CDR2 are LNHDA and SQIVND (reference sequence). V lost 0 bases to trimming and J lost 8 bases, with 8 bases between them. The CDR3 region is CASSIEGADSPLHF. DNA of the CDR3: TGTGCCAGTAGTATAGAGGGGGCTGATTCACCCCTCCACTTT.

The genes are TRBV27 and TRBJ2-1, with TRBD2 matching over 7 bases. The CDR3 covers 13 residues. Germline CDR1 is MNHEY and CDR2 is SMNVEV (reference sequence). The ends lost 2 bases at V and 7 bases at J; junction bases unmatched: 2. The DNA of the CDR3 is TGTGCCAGCAGTTTAGGGACTATAAATGAGCAGTTCTTC. This sequence encodes CASSLGTINEQFF.

The chain carries TRBV7-9 and TRBJ2-5; 8 nucleotides line up with TRBD2. CDR3 size: 14 residues. Germline V lookup: CDR1 SEHNR, CDR2 FQNEAQ (reference sequence). Trimming took 7 bases from V and 7 from J; bases not matched to a gene: 11. For the CDR3, the DNA is TGTGCCAGCACCCCCGGGGGGGTGAGGGGGACCCAGTACTTC. It translates to CASTPGGVRGTQYF.

This clone was picked up a small number of times. The chain links TRBV19 to TRBJ2-7; D perhaps matches TRBD1 (6 bases). CDR1 and CDR2 from the germline V gene are LNHDA and SQIVND (reference sequence). V was cut by 1 base and J by 6 bases, with 16 bases left in between. The CDR3 has 15 residues. The CDR3 DNA follows: TGTGCCAGTAGTATAGGTGTTACCGGGACAAGCGAGCAGTACTTC. It translates to CASSIGVTGTSEQYF.

V is TRBV28 and J is TRBJ1-2; no firm D call. The CDR3 is 15 amino acids. Germline CDR1 is MDHEN and CDR2 is SYDVKM. With 7 bases removed from V and 2 bases from J, the gap between germline ends came to 17 bases. The DNA of the CDR3 is TGTGCCAGCACCCCCCTTAAACACCGCAACTATGGCTACACCTTC. It is translated as CASTPLKHRNYGYTF.

This clone was seen a few times. The rearrangement joins TRBV9 to TRBJ1-4, with a tentative D call TRBD1 (5 bases). Trimming shortened V by 1 base and J by 8 bases, and 12 bases separated the two germline ends. CDR3 size: 14 residues. Germline loops: CDR1 SGDLS, CDR2 YYNGEE. The CDR3 coding sequence is TGTGCCAGCAGCGTATCTTCAGGGAAAGAAAAACTGTTTTTT. The encoded protein is CASSVSSGKEKLFF.

The gene calls are TRBV9 and TRBJ2-5; possible D gene TRBD1, 5 bases. This CDR3 comprises 14 residues. The V gene's germline CDR1 is SGDLS and CDR2 YYNGEE. V lost 0 bases, J lost 2 bases, and 8 bases lay in between. The chain's CDR3 is CASSVGDRQETQYF. In DNA, the CDR3 is TGTGCCAGCAGCGTAGGTGACAGACAAGAGACCCAGTACTTC.

The rearrangement links TRBV21-1 to TRBJ1-1; the D call TRBD1 from the table was never checked on the DNA. TRBV21-1 is classified as a pseudogene. This CDR3 region has 15 residues. This CDR3 reads CASSDRDRGVTEAFF. The DNA for the CDR3 is TGTGCCAGCAGCGATAGGGACAGGGGTGTCACTGAAGCTTTCTTT.

The CDR3 region is CASSAQSQGTGELFF. DNA for the CDR3: TGTGCCAGCAGTGCCCAAAGCCAGGGCACCGGGGAGCTGTTTTTT. This chain joins TRBV6-4 and TRBJ2-2, with a possible D match to TRBD1 (5 bases). Germline V lookup: CDR1 MRHNA, CDR2 SNTAGT. CDR3 length: 15 amino acids. Trimming left V 4 bases short and J 4 bases short, with 13 bases between.

The chain recombines TRBV12-3 or TRBV12-4 with TRBJ1-1; D uncertain. The CDR3 length is 13 residues. The germline V and J ends were trimmed by 0 bases and 5 bases, with 7 bases remaining between them. The chain's CDR3 is CASSLALGTEAFF. CDR3 DNA: TGTGCCAGCAGTTTAGCTCTCGGTACTGAAGCTTTCTTT.

The chain joins TRBV7-3 to TRBJ2-7, with D maybe TRBD1 (6 bases). There are 15 residues in the CDR3. With 2 bases removed from V and 4 bases from J, the gap between germline ends came to 15 bases. Germline assignment: CDR1 SGHTA and CDR2 FQGTGA. The CDR3 reads CASSLYPGQRYEQYF. The CDR3 coding sequence is TGTGCCAGCAGCTTATACCCCGGACAGAGATACGAGCAGTACTTC.

The table lists this clone with a count of one. V is TRBV3-1 (or the pseudogene TRBV3-2) and J is TRBJ1-2; perhaps TRBD1 as D (6 bases). The germline V and J ends were trimmed by 1 base and 4 bases, with 10 bases remaining between them. This CDR3 spans 14 amino acids. Germline CDR1 is LGHDT and CDR2 is YNNKEL (reference sequence). The CDR3 reads CASSQALGAYGYTF. For the CDR3, the DNA is TGTGCCAGCAGCCAAGCCTTGGGGGCCTATGGCTACACCTTC.

The rearrangement links TRBV27 to TRBJ2-7; the match to TRBD2 covers 14 bases. CDR3 length equals 20 residues. V lost 0 bases, J lost 3 bases, and 13 bases stayed unmatched. Germline assignment: CDR1 MNHEY and CDR2 SMNVEV (reference sequence). Here the CDR3 DNA reads TGTGCCAGCAGTTTATCCAACCCGCCGGGACTAGCGGGAGCTAGCTACGAGCAGTACTTC. Translation gives CASSLSNPPGLAGASYEQYF.

J is TRBJ1-6 and V is TRBV7-9; no clear D gene. Per germline, CDR1 SEHNR and CDR2 FQNEAQ (reference sequence). The CDR3 is 14 residues long. V was cut by 2 bases and J by 12 bases, with 14 bases left in between. For the CDR3, the DNA is TGTGCCAGCAGCTTACCCGTTTTCACAGAACCCCTCCACTTT. It specifies CASSLPVFTEPLHF.

This clone appeared a single time. This rearrangement joins TRBV28 to TRBJ1-1, with a weak D call TRBD1 (5 bases). Germline V lookup: CDR1 MDHEN, CDR2 SYDVKM. CDR3 length equals 18 residues. V lost 5 bases and J lost 0, with 22 bases in between. CDR3 residues: CASSPYIPLQGMNTEAFF. The CDR3 coding sequence is TGTGCCAGCAGTCCATATATCCCCCTTCAGGGCATGAACACTGAAGCTTTCTTT.

V is TRBV10-1 and J is TRBJ2-2; D not certain. The CDR3 runs to 12 residues. V lost 3 bases and J 4 bases, leaving 3 bases between the germline ends. CDR1 and CDR2 (germline): WNHNN, SYGVQD (reference sequence). DNA for the CDR3: TGCGCCAGCAGTGACATCACCGGGGAGCTGTTTTTT. Amino acids: CASSDITGELFF.

The chain has TRBV5-1 and TRBJ2-1; 8 bases match TRBD1. The CDR3 sequence is 20 residues long. Germline V gene sequence: CDR1 SGHRS, CDR2 YFSETQ. V shed 3 bases, J shed 11 bases, and the junction held 28 bases outside the gene matches. CDR3 amino acids: CASSWADGTGKVLQDSQQFF. The DNA of the CDR3 is TGCGCCAGCAGCTGGGCTGATGGGACAGGAAAGGTCCTACAGGACTCACAGCAGTTCTTC.

The V and J genes are TRBV15 and TRBJ1-3, with TRBD1 as a possible D gene (6 bases). The CDR3 is 16 residues long. The V and J ends lost 0 bases and 0 bases respectively, with 9 bases between them. CDR1 and CDR2 (germline): LNHNV, YYDKDF (reference sequence). The CDR3 loop reads CATSRDWTASGNTIYF. The CDR3 DNA reads as TGTGCCACCAGCAGAGATTGGACAGCCTCTGGAAACACCATATATTTT.

This chain connects TRBV6-5 to TRBJ1-2; possible D gene TRBD1, 5 bases. The CDR3 spans 14 residues. Germline CDR1 reads MNHEY; CDR2 reads SVGAGI. Trimming took off 5 bases at V and 2 bases at J, with 12 bases between the two ends. The CDR3 here is CASSNRRNNYGYTF. Here the CDR3 DNA reads TGTGCCAGCAGTAACAGGAGAAACAACTATGGCTACACCTTC.

The genes are TRBV27 and TRBJ2-1; unclear D gene. CDR1 and CDR2 from the germline V gene are MNHEY and SMNVEV (reference sequence). V lost 7 bases and J 3 bases, leaving 16 bases between the germline ends. This CDR3 has 15 amino acids. CDR3 amino acids: CASKRRTTNYNEQFF. For the CDR3, the DNA is TGTGCCAGCAAGAGGCGAACTACTAACTACAATGAGCAGTTCTTC.

The chain couples TRBV5-6 to TRBJ1-1; D is ambiguous. CDR1 SGHDT and CDR2 YYEEEE come from the germline V gene. This CDR3 has 11 amino acids. Trimming took 2 bases from V and 8 from J, leaving 7 bases between them. The CDR3 region is CASSFGGEAFF. The CDR3 DNA reads TGTGCCAGCAGCTTTGGAGGCGAAGCTTTCTTT.

The rearrangement uses TRBV3-1 (or the pseudogene TRBV3-2) and TRBJ1-1, with 10 bases aligning to TRBD1. This CDR3 has 14 amino acids. Germline assignment: CDR1 LGHDT and CDR2 YNNKEL (reference sequence). The J segment lost 7 bases and the V segment lost 3 bases, leaving 5 bases of the junction unmatched. The CDR3 sequence is CASSHRQGANEAFF. Here the CDR3 DNA reads TGTGCCAGCAGCCATAGACAGGGGGCTAATGAAGCTTTCTTT.